The present TCR beta chain was sequenced within a study of cytomegalovirus exposure and HLA in healthy donors. The PCR used 60 Vbeta and 13 Jbeta primers. Method: immunoSEQ multiplex PCR; TCRdb's copy keeps in-frame clones and lacks some. Here the sample spans around 220,000 clones, approximately 79% being singletons. In the case of this clone: Its antigen is undetermined.

Study conclusions and caveats: In a later analysis, about 17,000 TCR beta sequences were associated with HLA alleles at 0.05 false discovery rate. 87-base-pair reads could not separate some V segments, including TRBV6-2 and TRBV6-3.

The CDR3 contains 16 residues. Germline assignment: CDR1 SQVTM and CDR2 ANQGSEA. The ends lost 4 bases at V and 2 bases at J; junction bases unmatched: 6. The chain couples TRBV29-1 to TRBJ2-1; 12 positions match TRBD2. The sequenced sample consisted of PBMCs. This clonotype was obtained from a girl aged 2 to 9 in good health and CMV-seronegative. CDR3 region: CSVGRTSGTTYNEQFF. The CDR3 DNA follows: TGCAGCGTTGGCCGGACTAGCGGGACTACCTACAATGAGCAGTTCTTC.